These 25 T cell receptor beta chains came from one sample sequenced in a study of tumor and adjacent non-tumor tissue in lung cancer. No cell sorting was done before RNA was extracted from the tissue. The library came from three nested PCR rounds adapted from ARM-PCR protocols. TCRdb itself ran the multiplex PCR reads through MiXCR, one entry per CDR3 protein. Of tens of thousands of distinct CDR3 sequences listed, 77% are singletons. The sequenced material came from lung tumor tissue. These receptors were obtained from a woman aged 50 to 60 with non-small cell lung cancer.

Worth noting for this clonotype: A junction boundary mismatches the germline segment, possibly from a read error. The V and J genes are TRBV12-3 or TRBV12-4 and TRBJ1-1, with D unclear. This CDR3 is built from 12 residues. The CDR3 here is CVSSWQWTEVSF. CDR3 in DNA: TGTGTCAGCAGTTGGCAGTGGACTGAAGTTTCCTTT.

The gene calls are TRBV6-5 and TRBJ2-1, with TRBD1 matching 7 bases. Trimming at V came to 1 base and at J to 7 bases, leaving 10 bases not matched to a gene. This CDR3 region has 16 residues. The V gene's germline CDR1 is MNHEY and CDR2 SVGAGI. In DNA form, the CDR3 reads TGTGCCAGCAGTTACTTCCGAGACAGGGCCGAGAATGAGCAGTTCTTC. Translation gives CASSYFRDRAENEQFF.

Turning to this clonotype: One junction end does not reproduce the germline sequence, and a read error may be involved. The chain combines TRBV30 with TRBJ2-6; D is possibly TRBD1 (5 bases). From germline, CDR1 is GTSNPN and CDR2 SVGIG (reference sequence). This CDR3 is built from 14 residues. CDR3 DNA sequence: TGTGCCCGGAGTAACGGCTCTGGGGCCAACGTCCCGACTTTC. Its protein is CARSNGSGANVPTF.

This clonotype is judged medium-sized. The genes are TRBV6-2 or TRBV6-3 and TRBJ2-2; TRBD2 aligns across 13 bases. Germline V gene sequence: CDR1 MNHEY, CDR2 SVGEGT. This CDR3 has 17 residues. V dropped 4 bases and J dropped 5; count of bases not matched to a gene: 7. CDR3 bases: TGTGCCAGCAGTTCCCGGACTAGCGGGAGAAGGACCGGGGAGCTGTTTTTT. Amino acid sequence: CASSSRTSGRRTGELFF.

V is TRBV20-1 and J is TRBJ2-5; TRBD2 matches 8 bases. The V and J ends lost 1 base and 6 bases, in that order; junction bases with no gene match: 19. Germline assignment: CDR1 DFQATT and CDR2 SNEGSKA (reference sequence). This CDR3 comprises 18 residues. This chain's CDR3 is CSARVAGGACHPHKTQYF. In nucleotides, the CDR3 is TGCAGTGCTAGAGTTGCGGGGGGAGCATGCCACCCCCACAAGACCCAGTACTTC.

As to this clonotype: Being one base from a much bigger clone, this may be a read error. The rearrangement links TRBV6-4 to TRBJ2-1; 9 nucleotides agree with TRBD2. Germline values: CDR1 MRHNA, CDR2 SNTAGT. The V and J ends lost 5 bases and 9 bases, in that order; junction bases with no gene match: 8. This CDR3 has 14 amino acids. This chain's CDR3 is CASSILAGSSEQFF. DNA for the CDR3: TGTGCCAGCAGTATCCTAGCGGGAAGCAGTGAGCAGTTCTTC.

Comment on this clonotype: Lacking the conserved final phenylalanine or tryptophan, this CDR3 likely reflects a read error. The CDR3 spells CASSDGQGIGYTEAFI. The CDR3 region has the DNA TGTGCCAGCAGTGACGGACAGGGAATAGGGTACACTGAAGCTTTCATT. The chain employs TRBV12-3 or TRBV12-4 and TRBJ1-1; 8 bases agree with TRBD1. Trimming at V came to 5 bases and at J to 3 bases, leaving 11 bases not matched to a gene. The CDR3 is made up of 16 amino acids.

This clonotype came up a few times. The CDR3 end shows no conserved phenylalanine or tryptophan, and so a read error is likely. Because the CDR3's place on the DNA is in doubt, the DNA is left out and the CDR3 is given as listed by TCRdb. V usage is TRBV6-1 and J usage is TRBJ2-6; the D segment call TRBD1 is taken from the table without a DNA check. From germline, CDR1 is MNHNS and CDR2 SASEGT. The CDR3 totals 14 residues, both ends included. This chain's CDR3 is CASSERDSSNVLSS.

About this clonotype itself: A single base separates this from a much larger clone, so it may be a read error. This chain joins TRBV20-1 and TRBJ2-6; TRBD1 is a possible D gene (5 bases). From germline, CDR1 is DFQATT and CDR2 SNEGSKA (reference sequence). The germline V and J ends were trimmed by 7 bases and 0 bases, with 13 bases remaining between them. The CDR3 consists of 15 residues. This CDR3 reads CSDSDISSGANVLTF. Here the CDR3 DNA reads TGCAGTGATTCGGACATATCCTCTGGGGCCAACGTCCTGACTTTC.

In the case of this clonotype: Because it lacks the conserved phenylalanine or tryptophan at the end, this CDR3 is likely a read error. The chain uses TRBV12-3 or TRBV12-4 and TRBJ1-2; D may be TRBD1 (5 bases). Trimming shortened V by 10 bases and J by 7 bases, and 16 bases separated the two germline ends. There are 12 residues in the CDR3. The CDR3 reads CATPRERCGYTS. Here the CDR3 DNA reads TGTGCCACCCCCAGGGAACGCTGTGGCTACACCTCC.

This clonotype has more than one count but fewer than ten. The gene calls are TRBV25-1 and TRBJ2-1; 14 bases are a match to TRBD2. CDR1 and CDR2 from the germline V gene are MGHDK and SYGVNS. The CDR3 covers 17 residues. V lost 2 bases and J lost 5; bases outside the gene matches: 5. CDR3 region: CASSERRTSGRNNEQFF. CDR3 DNA sequence: TGTGCCAGCAGTGAACGAAGGACTAGCGGGAGGAACAATGAGCAGTTCTTC.

Concerning this clonotype itself: A much larger clone differs by one base, so this may be a read error. The chain has TRBV20-1 and TRBJ2-2, with TRBD1 identical over 8 bases. This CDR3 is 14 amino acids long. Germline CDR1 DFQATT, CDR2 SNEGSKA (reference sequence). V dropped 2 bases and J dropped 13; count of bases not matched to a gene: 12. The CDR3 loop reads CSARTDRATEGLFF. The CDR3 coding sequence is TGCAGTGCTAGAACGGACAGGGCGACCGAGGGGCTGTTTTTT.

On this clonotype: A junction end diverges from the germline sequence, so it may reflect a read error. V usage is TRBV6-5 and J usage is TRBJ1-2; TRBD1 might be the D (6 bases). The CDR3 is 15 amino acids. Germline assignment: CDR1 MNHEY and CDR2 SVGAGI. DNA of the CDR3: TGTGCCATCAGTTACACCGGACAGTCCTTGGGCGGCTACACCTTC. Translating gives CAISYTGQSLGGYTF.

The genes are TRBV11-2 and TRBJ1-1; perhaps TRBD1 as D (5 bases). There are 15 residues in the CDR3. Germline CDR1 and CDR2: SGHAT and FQNNGV. DNA of the CDR3: TGTGCTGGCAGGCCCTGGGGGGGGAAGAAGACTGAAGCTTTCTTT. It specifies CAGRPWGGKKTEAFF.

In this sample, this clonotype turned up many times. V gene TRBV28 combines with J gene TRBJ1-5, with D hard to call. Between the trimmed V and J ends, which lost 6 bases and 3 bases, there was a span of 12 bases. The germline V gene encodes CDR1 MDHEN and CDR2 SYDVKM. This CDR3 has 14 residues. In DNA form, the CDR3 reads TGTGCCAGCAGACACTCCCCTGACAATCAGCCCCAGCATTTT. Translating gives CASRHSPDNQPQHF.

The V call is TRBV12-3 or TRBV12-4, the J call TRBJ2-7; D might be TRBD1 or TRBD2, each matching 6 bases. The CDR3 totals 15 residues. V was cut by 6 bases and J by 4 bases, with 19 bases left in between. Written as DNA, the CDR3 is TGTGCCAGCAGCCCCGCCGGGGGACAACCATACGAGCAGTACGTC. Its translation is CASSPAGGQPYEQYV.

Remarks on this clonotype: A junction end diverges from the germline sequence, so it may reflect a read error. The V and J genes are TRBV4-1 and TRBJ1-5; no firm D call. Germline CDR1 is MGHRA and CDR2 is YSYEKL. This CDR3 spans 18 amino acids. CDR3 in amino acids: CASSRDLFGFGRNQPRHF. The DNA for the CDR3 is TGCGCCAGCAGCCGAGACCTGTTCGGGTTCGGACGCAATCAGCCCCGGCATTTT.

This clonotype was observed at least ten times. The chain couples TRBV4-2 to TRBJ2-2; 11 bases are shared with TRBD2. V lost 7 bases to trimming and J lost 7 bases; unmatched junction nucleotides: 8. Germline V lookup: CDR1 LGHNA, CDR2 YNFKEQ. This CDR3 has 15 residues. The CDR3 DNA is TGTGCCAGCAAACTAGCGGGAGATGATGGCGGGGAGCTGTTTTTT. Its translation: CASKLAGDDGGELFF.

J is TRBJ2-3 and V is TRBV6-2 or TRBV6-3, with TRBD1 as a possible D gene (6 bases). The V end lost 7 bases, the J end lost 6 bases, and 17 bases lay between the germline ends. Germline loops: CDR1 MNHEY, CDR2 SVGEGT. This CDR3 has 14 amino acids. The CDR3 DNA follows: TGTGCCAGCAACATGGACAGTGAAGCTGATACGCAGTATTTT. Translating it yields CASNMDSEADTQYF.

To note about this clonotype: One end of the junction is discordant with germline, which a read error may explain. The chain joins TRBV12-3 or TRBV12-4 to TRBJ1-2; no firm D call. The CDR3 sequence is 13 residues long. The CDR3 DNA reads as TGTGCCAGCATCCCAAGGACTGACTATGGCTACAGCTTC. Amino acid sequence: CASIPRTDYGYSF.

The sample holds many counts of this clonotype. The V gene is TRBV6-6, the J gene TRBJ1-2; D is unresolved. The CDR3 length is 11 residues. Trimming pared 5 bases from V and 9 bases from J, leaving 10 bases between. Germline V gene sequence: CDR1 MNHNY, CDR2 SVGAGI (reference sequence). This chain's CDR3 is CASSPGRSYTF. Written as DNA, the CDR3 is TGTGCCAGCAGTCCTGGACGGAGCTACACCTTC.

With respect to this clonotype: At one of its ends the junction is not consistent with the germline gene, which may arise from a read error. The chain joins TRBV11-1 to TRBJ2-1, with 11 bases that match TRBD2. The CDR3 totals 14 residues. Germline CDR1 is SGHAT and CDR2 is FQDESV (reference sequence). The CDR3 reads CVSSSGIAGGSQFF. The CDR3 region has the DNA TGTGTCAGCAGCTCAGGAATAGCGGGAGGGTCGCAGTTCTTC.

V and J are TRBV12-3 or TRBV12-4 and TRBJ1-1; unclear D gene. CDR3 length equals 13 residues. The CDR3 DNA sequence: TGTGTCTGCAGAATATCCACTGGGGCTGAAGCTTTCTTT. Translated: CVCRISTGAEAFF.

The chain recombines TRBV4-1 with TRBJ1-1; no reliable D call. Trimming removed 4 bases at V and 5 bases at J, with 20 bases between. Germline CDR1 and CDR2: MGHRA and YSYEKL. The CDR3 is made up of 16 amino acids. The CDR3, as DNA: TGCGCCAGCAGCCTGCGACATGCGTTGGAGAATACTGAAGCTTTCTTT. This translates into CASSLRHALENTEAFF.

Comments on this clonotype: A read error is possible here, since a much larger clone lies one base away. The CDR3 spells CASSLGHGTRDTEAFF. In nucleotides, the CDR3 is TGCGCCAGCAGCTTGGGACATGGGACAAGGGACACTGAAGCTTTCTTT. V is TRBV5-1 and J is TRBJ1-1, with D possibly matching TRBD1 (6 bases). V was pared by 0 bases and J by 3 bases, with 15 bases between. This CDR3 spans 16 amino acids. Per the germline V gene, CDR1 is SGHRS and CDR2 is YFSETQ. Based on the CDR3 plus reference TRBV5-1 and TRBJ1-1, the full variable domain is KAGVTQTPRYLIKTRGQQVTLSCSPISGHRSVSWYQQTPGQGLQFLFEYFSETQRNKGNFPGRFSGRQFSNSRSEMNVSTLELGDSALYLCASSLGHGTRDTEAFFGQGTRLTVV.